What follows are 22 T cell receptor beta chains derived from one specimen sequenced in a study of T cell clones after liver transplantation. The data were produced by immunoSEQ multiplex PCR, yet TCRdb's version contains in-frame clones alone and is incomplete. The data show about 21,000 clones, under 95% seen once. The starting material was CD8+ T cells from blood, obtained less than 27 months after liver transplant. The origin of the receptors is a human patient who received a liver transplant. Some T cells may be transferred from the graft donor.

The chain employs TRBV13 and TRBJ2-7; TRBD1 aligns across 7 bases. This CDR3 comprises 14 residues. Germline V CDR1 and CDR2: PRHDT, FYEKMQ (reference sequence). The J segment lost 6 bases and the V segment lost 6 bases, leaving 11 bases of the junction unmatched. This CDR3 is CASRSGTALGEQYF. The CDR3 bases are TGTGCCAGCAGATCCGGGACAGCCTTAGGCGAGCAGTACTTC.

The CDR3 protein is CASSLARGGTYEQYF. The CDR3 DNA reads as TGTGCCAGCAGCTTGGCCCGGGGTGGCACCTACGAGCAGTACTTC. The chain links TRBV5-4 to TRBJ2-7, with a tentative D call TRBD2 (5 bases). Germline values: CDR1 SGHNT, CDR2 YYREEE (reference sequence). The CDR3 loop spans 15 amino acids. The V end was cut by 0 bases, the J end by 2 bases, with 12 bases between.

The chain is built from TRBV9 and TRBJ2-1, with TRBD2 identical over 10 bases. V was pared by 0 bases and J by 4 bases, with 7 bases of the junction left unmatched. The CDR3 sequence is 17 residues long. Germline-derived CDR1 and CDR2 are SGDLS and YYNGEE. CDR3 DNA: TGTGCCAGCAGCGTAGCCAGACTAGCGGGTCTGTACAATGAGCAGTTCTTC. It yields the protein CASSVARLAGLYNEQFF.

The chain uses TRBV12-5 and TRBJ1-2; D possibly corresponds to TRBD1 (6 bases). Trimming removed 1 base from V and 4 bases from J, with 13 bases in between. Germline V CDR1 and CDR2: LGHNT, FRNRAP. The CDR3 totals 15 residues. The CDR3 DNA reads TGTGCTAGTGGTTTGGACAAGGGACACCGCTATGGCTACACCTTC. Protein product: CASGLDKGHRYGYTF.

The chain carries TRBV27 and TRBJ2-5; D not certain. Germline loops: CDR1 MNHEY, CDR2 SMNVEV (reference sequence). This CDR3 has 13 amino acids. Trimming removed 5 bases at V and 7 bases at J, with 14 bases between. The CDR3 spells CASSIAPVGTQYF. DNA for the CDR3: TGTGCCAGCAGTATCGCCCCGGTGGGGACCCAGTACTTC.

This clone was counted between two and nine times. The CDR3 DNA follows: TGTGCCAGCAGCCGGAGGGGGGATGTTAATGAAAAACTGTTTTTT. Protein: CASSRRGDVNEKLFF. The chain recombines TRBV5-8 with TRBJ1-4; perhaps TRBD1 as D (6 bases). Germline CDR1 reads SGHTS; CDR2 reads YDEGEE. V dropped 4 bases and J dropped 4 bases, with 14 bases sitting between them. There are 15 residues in the CDR3. Variable domain in full (rest from reference TRBV5-8 and TRBJ1-4): EAGVTQSPTHLIKTRGQQATLRCSPISGHTSVYWYQQALGLGLQFLLWYDEGEERNRGNFPPRFSGRQFPNYSSELNVNALELEDSALYLCASSRRGDVNEKLFFGSGTQLSVL.

The V and J genes are TRBV18 and TRBJ2-3; TRBD2 aligns across 8 bases. The V gene end was trimmed by 5 bases and the J gene end by 4 bases; junction bases not matched to a gene: 11. Germline V gene sequence: CDR1 KGHSH, CDR2 LQKENI. The CDR3 loop spans 16 amino acids. The CDR3 protein is CASSSGTSGGPDTQYF. In DNA form, the CDR3 reads TGTGCCAGCTCATCGGGGACTAGTGGAGGCCCAGATACGCAGTATTTT.

The J gene is TRBJ2-7, the V gene TRBV7-3; D tentatively fits TRBD1 or TRBD2 (5 bases each). The CDR3 runs to 14 residues. V was shortened by 5 bases and J by 4 bases, with 15 bases between the two germline ends. The germline V gene encodes CDR1 SGHTA and CDR2 FQGTGA. This CDR3 is CASSIEVGGYEQYF. In nucleotides, the CDR3 is TGTGCCAGCAGCATTGAGGTTGGGGGATACGAGCAGTACTTC.

This sequence joins TRBV2 and TRBJ2-3; 8 bases are a match to TRBD2. Germline V gives CDR1 SNHLY, CDR2 FYNNEI. After removal of 2 bases from V and 1 base from J, the junction contained 8 bases not matched to a gene. The CDR3 is 17 residues long. CDR3 coding DNA: TGTGCCAGCAGTGAATTAGAGCGGGAGCTCGGCACAGATACGCAGTATTTT. Translating gives CASSELERELGTDTQYF.

This sequence joins TRBV5-6 and TRBJ1-4; D may be TRBD1 (6 bases). Germline V gene data show CDR1 as SGHDT and CDR2 as YYEEEE. This CDR3 contains 12 residues. V lost 6 bases, J lost 8 bases, and 11 bases lay in between. The CDR3 sequence: CASIQRGEKLFF. The CDR3 DNA follows: TGTGCCAGCATCCAAAGGGGGGAAAAACTGTTTTTT.

V and J are TRBV28 and TRBJ2-3; tentatively, D is TRBD1 (6 bases). V was clipped by 7 bases and J by 6 bases, with 14 bases between them. The germline V gene has CDR1 MDHEN and CDR2 SYDVKM. The CDR3 sequence is 13 residues long. In nucleotides, the CDR3 is TGTGCCAGCACCGGACAGAAAATGGATACGCAGTATTTT. It is translated as CASTGQKMDTQYF.

The chain joins TRBV28 to TRBJ1-4; TRBD1 matches at 7 bases. The trim removed 5 bases at V and 4 bases at J, leaving 10 bases unmatched. Germline V gene lookup returns CDR1 MDHEN and CDR2 SYDVKM. CDR3 length: 16 amino acids. The CDR3 sequence is CASSLTPGQRNEKLFF. CDR3 bases: TGTGCCAGCAGTCTCACCCCGGGACAGCGTAATGAAAAACTGTTTTTT. Looking up the rest from reference TRBV28 and TRBJ1-4 gives the full variable domain: DVKVTQSSRYLVKRTGEKVFLECVQDMDHENMFWYRQDPGLGLRLIYFSYDVKMKEKGDIPEGYSVSREKKERFSLILESASTNQTSMYLCASSLTPGQRNEKLFFGSGTQLSVL.

The CDR3 bases are TGTGCCAGCAGCGCCTGGGGCGGCACTGAAGCTTTCTTT. This gives the protein CASSAWGGTEAFF. The rearrangement links TRBV9 to TRBJ1-1, with a weak D call TRBD1 (5 bases). The germline V gene has CDR1 SGDLS and CDR2 YYNGEE. V lost 3 bases and J 4 bases, leaving 10 bases between the germline ends. The CDR3 is made up of 13 amino acids. The full variable domain, rest sourced from reference TRBV9 and TRBJ1-1, is DSGVTQTPKHLITATGQRVTLRCSPRSGDLSVYWYQQSLDQGLQFLIQYYNGEERAKGNILERFSAQQFPDLHSELNLSSLELGDSALYFCASSAWGGTEAFFGQGTRLTVV.

The chain links TRBV7-9 to TRBJ1-2; weak D call: TRBD1 (5 bases). The CDR3 runs to 14 residues. V lost 5 bases and J 4 bases, leaving 14 bases between the germline ends. Per the germline V gene, CDR1 is SEHNR and CDR2 is FQNEAQ (reference sequence). CDR3 region: CASSTSGTIYGYTF. The CDR3, as DNA: TGTGCCAGCAGCACATCCGGGACTATCTATGGCTACACCTTC.

V and J are TRBV6-5 and TRBJ2-7; TRBD2 is a possible D gene (6 bases). The CDR3 runs to 13 residues. Germline V gene sequence: CDR1 MNHEY, CDR2 SVGAGI. Trimming took 4 bases from V and 4 from J, leaving 11 bases between them. The CDR3 loop is CASSSAGLYEQYF. CDR3 DNA: TGTGCCAGCAGTTCAGCGGGCCTTTACGAGCAGTACTTC.

The chain links TRBV7-9 to TRBJ1-5, with 7 positions matching TRBD1. V dropped 2 bases and J dropped 5; count of bases not matched to a gene: 6. CDR3 length equals 15 residues. CDR1 is SEHNR and CDR2 is FQNEAQ in the germline V gene (reference sequence). Here the CDR3 reads CASSLQGGRDQPQHF. The CDR3 DNA reads TGTGCCAGCAGCTTACAAGGGGGCAGGGATCAGCCCCAGCATTTT.

The CDR3 coding sequence is TGTGCCAGCAGCCCCCGGGACAGGGCTCCCTACGAGCAGTACTTC. Amino acids: CASSPRDRAPYEQYF. The rearrangement uses TRBV14 and TRBJ2-7; 9 bases align to TRBD1. J gave up 2 bases and V 4 bases, and 6 bases lay outside the gene matches. Germline CDR1 SGHDN, CDR2 FVKESK. This CDR3 region has 15 residues. Based on the CDR3 plus reference TRBV14 and TRBJ2-7, the full variable domain is EAGVTQFPSHSVIEKGQTVTLRCDPISGHDNLYWYRRVMGKEIKFLLHFVKESKQDESGMPNNRFLAERTGGTYSTLKVQPAELEDSGVYFCASSPRDRAPYEQYFGPGTRLTVT.

This chain links TRBV9 with TRBJ2-1, with D tentatively TRBD2 (5 bases). Germline V gene lookup returns CDR1 SGDLS and CDR2 YYNGEE. V shed 1 base and J shed 1 base, with 15 bases lying between them. The CDR3 has 17 residues. The CDR3 here is CASSVPRSGRSYNEQFF. The CDR3 coding sequence is TGTGCCAGCAGCGTACCGCGGAGCGGAAGGTCCTACAATGAGCAGTTCTTC.

The chain employs TRBV7-2 and TRBJ2-3; the D gene could be TRBD1 or TRBD2 (5 bases each). Germline CDR1 SGHTA, CDR2 FQGNSA. The CDR3 totals 15 residues. V was shortened by 3 bases and J by 0 bases, with 10 bases between the two germline ends. DNA for the CDR3: TGTGCCAGCAGCTTGGGGACCACAAGCACAGATACGCAGTATTTT. Its protein is CASSLGTTSTDTQYF.

The chain recombines TRBV5-4 with TRBJ2-1; weak D call: TRBD1 (6 bases). The V gene lost 4 bases and the J gene lost 4 bases, with 24 bases spanning the gap. CDR1 and CDR2 (germline): SGHNT, YYREEE (reference sequence). The CDR3 contains 18 residues. In DNA form, the CDR3 reads TGTGCCAGCAGCGGCTGGGCAGGGGACGGGAAAAAGTACAATGAGCAGTTCTTC. This translates into CASSGWAGDGKKYNEQFF.

This chain links TRBV9 with TRBJ2-7, with no clear D. Per the germline V gene, CDR1 is SGDLS and CDR2 is YYNGEE. V shed 0 bases and J shed 3 bases, with 7 bases lying between them. CDR3 length: 13 residues. The chain's CDR3 is CASSVGQRYEQYF. CDR3 sequence (DNA): TGTGCCAGCAGCGTAGGGCAGCGCTACGAGCAGTACTTC.

The rearrangement links TRBV7-9 to TRBJ2-2, with TRBD2 identical over 8 bases. Per germline, CDR1 SEHNR and CDR2 FQNEAQ (reference sequence). J was trimmed by 6 bases and V by 4 bases; bases with no gene match: 10. This CDR3 comprises 16 residues. The CDR3 nucleotides read TGTGCCAGCAGCTATCCTCCAGCGGGGGCGGCCGGGGAGCTGTTTTTT. It is translated as CASSYPPAGAAGELFF.